One sample yielded the 20 T cell receptor beta chains listed below, sequenced in a study of long-term antiretroviral therapy in people with HIV (dated by TCRdb to about 2022). Sequencing of the TRB variable region was done with the immunoSEQ hsTCRB v3.0 assay at survey level resolution. TCRdb obtained this table from immuneACCESS and retained in-frame rearrangements with V and J assigned. These tables miss some clones; where compared with another copy, unresolved V genes account for less than half of the shortfall, and the remainder is unexplained. This sample holds over 15,000 clones; more than 70% were observed only once. Together, the top ten hold roughly 4.5% of the sample. Sequenced here: unsorted PBMCs, sampled 0.1 years before starting antiretroviral therapy. These receptors came from a man aged 18 to 29 with HIV.

By sample share, this clone is medium-sized. The V gene is TRBV7-9, the J gene TRBJ2-7; D might be TRBD1 (6 bases). Trimming cost V 5 bases and J 5 bases, with 19 bases left between them. The CDR3 spans 15 residues. The germline V gene has CDR1 SEHNR and CDR2 FQNEAQ (reference sequence). In nucleotides, the CDR3 is TGTGCCAGCAGCCACCCTCAGGCCAGGGGCAACGAGCAGTACTTC. This codes for CASSHPQARGNEQYF.

The V gene is TRBV13, the J gene TRBJ1-2, with a weak D call TRBD1 (5 bases). CDR3 size: 13 residues. V lost 4 bases and J 2 bases, leaving 8 bases between the germline ends. Per germline, CDR1 PRHDT and CDR2 FYEKMQ (reference sequence). CDR3 in amino acids: CASSSGGNYGYTF. The CDR3 DNA sequence: TGTGCCAGCAGCTCTGGGGGGAACTATGGCTACACCTTC.

The chain couples TRBV9 to TRBJ2-3, with 7 bases identical to TRBD2. The V segment lost 3 bases and the J segment 2 bases; nucleotides outside the gene matches: 6. Germline V lookup: CDR1 SGDLS, CDR2 YYNGEE. This CDR3 spans 15 amino acids. The DNA for the CDR3 is TGTGCCAGCAGCGCTCCTCTAGCGGCCACAGATACGCAGTATTTT. This translates into CASSAPLAATDTQYF.

The genes are TRBV27 and TRBJ1-5, with D possibly matching TRBD1 (5 bases). V was trimmed by 6 bases and J by 7 bases, leaving 19 bases between them. The CDR3 loop spans 15 amino acids. The germline CDR1 and CDR2 sequences are MNHEY and SMNVEV (reference sequence). CDR3 DNA: TGTGCCAGCAGAGCTAATGAACAGGCTCGCCAGCCCCAGCATTTT. Protein: CASRANEQARQPQHF.

V and J are TRBV28 and TRBJ2-7; 7 nucleotides align to TRBD2. In germline, CDR1 is MDHEN, CDR2 SYDVKM. There are 14 residues in the CDR3. The trim removed 4 bases at V and 1 base at J, leaving 4 bases unmatched. This CDR3 reads CASSSFGGSYEQYF. Written as DNA, the CDR3 is TGTGCCAGCAGTTCATTCGGGGGGTCCTACGAGCAGTACTTC.

The chain employs TRBV28 and TRBJ1-2; 9 bases are shared with TRBD1. The CDR3 is 16 amino acids. The germline V gene has CDR1 MDHEN and CDR2 SYDVKM. The V segment lost 4 bases and the J segment 4 bases; nucleotides outside the gene matches: 10. The CDR3 region is CASSSTGGASGYGYTF. The CDR3 DNA reads TGTGCCAGCAGTTCGACAGGGGGAGCTTCGGGCTATGGCTACACCTTC.

This clone was seen just once. V gene TRBV5-1 combines with J gene TRBJ1-2; weak D call: TRBD1 (6 bases). The germline V gene encodes CDR1 SGHRS and CDR2 YFSETQ. The CDR3 has 13 residues. V was clipped by 3 bases and J by 5 bases, with 11 bases between them. CDR3 nucleotides: TGCGCCAGCAGCTCGGGACACCCATATGGCTACACCTTC. Amino acids: CASSSGHPYGYTF.

The J gene is TRBJ1-5, the V gene TRBV7-2; D unclear. This CDR3 region has 12 residues. The V and J ends lost 8 bases and 7 bases respectively, with 12 bases between them. Germline-derived CDR1 and CDR2 are SGHTA and FQGNSA. Here the CDR3 reads CASALGRQPQHF. CDR3 nucleotides: TGTGCCAGCGCGCTTGGGCGGCAGCCCCAGCATTTT.

This CDR3 is CASSPPSGMAYNEQFF. For the CDR3, the DNA is TGTGCCAGCAGCCCCCCTAGCGGTATGGCCTACAATGAGCAGTTCTTC. The rearrangement joins TRBV13 to TRBJ2-1, with 7 nucleotides matching TRBD2. The CDR3 has 16 residues. Germline V gene lookup returns CDR1 PRHDT and CDR2 FYEKMQ (reference sequence). Trimming at V came to 5 bases and at J to 2 bases, leaving 9 bases not matched to a gene.

The V call is TRBV28, the J call TRBJ2-7; 8 bases line up with TRBD1. Per the germline V gene, CDR1 is MDHEN and CDR2 is SYDVKM. J was trimmed by 4 bases and V by 9 bases; bases with no gene match: 8. The CDR3 loop spans 13 amino acids. The CDR3 DNA reads as TGTGCCAGTCGGACAGGGCCAACTTACGAGCAGTACTTC. Translating gives CASRTGPTYEQYF.

CDR3 amino acids: CASSGGVVGTGGNTEAFF. The DNA of the CDR3 is TGTGCCAGCAGCGGCGGGGTGGTTGGGACAGGGGGGAACACTGAAGCTTTCTTT. The chain combines TRBV5-8 with TRBJ1-1; the match to TRBD1 covers 11 bases. After removal of 4 bases from V and 1 base from J, the junction contained 12 bases not matched to a gene. The CDR3 is 18 amino acids. Germline values: CDR1 SGHTS, CDR2 YDEGEE.

This clone was seen just once. A read error may account for a junction end that differs from germline. The J gene is TRBJ2-1, the V gene TRBV7-3, with D perhaps matching TRBD2 (6 bases). CDR3 size: 17 residues. The germline V gene encodes CDR1 SGHTA and CDR2 FQGTGA. Written as DNA, the CDR3 is TGTGCCAGCAGCTTATTCAGTGGGGGGTACTCCCACAATGAGCAGTTCTTC. It yields the protein CASSLFSGGYSHNEQFF.

The V and J genes are TRBV5-3 and TRBJ2-1, with D perhaps TRBD1 or TRBD2 (5 bases each). TRBV5-3 is treated as an ORF (open reading frame) with a function not yet certain. This CDR3 is 15 amino acids long. Between the trimmed V and J ends, which lost 2 bases and 10 bases, there was a span of 19 bases. CDR3 sequence: CARSFHPGPPSEQFF. CDR3 DNA sequence: TGTGCCAGAAGCTTTCATCCGGGGCCGCCTAGCGAGCAGTTCTTC.

This clone was recorded only once. The chain couples TRBV19 to TRBJ1-1, with no clear D. Deletions cut 3 bases from V and 1 base from J, with 12 bases between. The CDR3 runs to 15 residues. The germline V gene encodes CDR1 LNHDA and CDR2 SQIVND (reference sequence). CDR3 region: CASSIRGLSNTEAFF. The CDR3 DNA follows: TGTGCCAGTAGTATTCGAGGGCTGTCGAACACTGAAGCTTTCTTT.

The rearrangement joins TRBV11-2 to TRBJ2-7; 12 bases are shared with TRBD1. Unmatched junction bases numbered 8, after V lost 5 bases and J lost 6 bases. Germline V gives CDR1 SGHAT, CDR2 FQNNGV. This CDR3 is 15 amino acids long. The CDR3 sequence is CASSPRGTGGLEQYF. DNA of the CDR3: TGTGCCAGCAGCCCCCGCGGGACAGGGGGCCTCGAGCAGTACTTC.

This clone has a single count. The chain employs TRBV18 and TRBJ2-3, with D perhaps TRBD2 (5 bases). CDR3 size: 16 residues. CDR1 is KGHSH and CDR2 is LQKENI in the germline V gene. The V end lost 3 bases, the J end lost 2 bases, and 15 bases lay between the germline ends. CDR3 nucleotides: TGTGCCAGCTCACCCGGAGAGCGGCCAACCACAGATACGCAGTATTTT. Protein product: CASSPGERPTTDTQYF.

The chain combines TRBV28 with TRBJ1-2; D ambiguous. The length of the CDR3 is 13 residues. Germline CDR1 reads MDHEN; CDR2 reads SYDVKM. V gave up 7 bases and J gave up 4 bases, with 13 bases separating them. CDR3: CASKVGQLYGYTF. The CDR3 region has the DNA TGTGCCAGCAAAGTCGGGCAGCTCTATGGCTACACCTTC.

The chain recombines TRBV19 with TRBJ1-5, with 8 positions matching TRBD1. In germline, CDR1 is LNHDA, CDR2 SQIVND (reference sequence). V lost 3 bases to trimming and J lost 6 bases; unmatched junction nucleotides: 7. CDR3 length: 15 residues. CDR3 sequence: CASSMFATGVQPQHF. The DNA for the CDR3 is TGTGCCAGTAGTATGTTCGCGACAGGGGTTCAGCCCCAGCATTTT.

The rearrangement links TRBV27 to TRBJ1-2, with 10 bases that match TRBD1. The V and J ends lost 5 bases and 5 bases, in that order; junction bases with no gene match: 8. Germline CDR1 and CDR2: MNHEY and SMNVEV (reference sequence). The CDR3 sequence is 15 residues long. CDR3 sequence (DNA): TGTGCCAGCAGTCAAAGACAGGGGGCTTGGTATGGCTACACCTTC. This sequence encodes CASSQRQGAWYGYTF.

The chain recombines TRBV29-1 with TRBJ2-1; 8 nucleotides match TRBD2. Per germline, CDR1 SQVTM and CDR2 ANQGSEA. This CDR3 spans 14 amino acids. Trimming removed 7 bases from V and 2 bases from J; junction bases left unmatched: 7. Written as DNA, the CDR3 is TGCAGCGCCTGCTCGGGGGGGCCCTACAATGAGCAGTTCTTC. The encoded protein is CSACSGGPYNEQFF.